The clone carrying this TCR beta chain occurred many times. The data are from a study of CDR3 diversity in severe acne. From germline, CDR1 is SGHTA and CDR2 FQGNSA. V dropped 2 bases and J dropped 4 bases, with 8 bases sitting between them. The CDR3 has 13 residues. TCRdb reprocessed the PCR reads via MiXCR and lists one record per CDR3 protein. The sample holds roughly 93,000 distinct CDR3 sequences, around 50% seen once. Sequenced input: blood. J is TRBJ1-2 and V is TRBV7-2; unclear D gene. The TCR comes from a male donor with severe acne vulgaris. The CDR3 DNA is TGTGCCAGCAGCTTACTAACAGCCTATGGCTACACCTTC. It yields the protein CASSLLTAYGYTF.